The 4 T cell receptor beta chains listed next were all sequenced from one sample in a study of blood T cell repertoires in COVID-19. Some clones are missing from TCRdb's copy, which holds only in-frame ones; the method was immunoSEQ multiplex PCR. The data contain over 250,000 clones, 85% to 90% of them singletons. Sequenced sample: peripheral blood. Receptors originate from a woman in her thirties or forties who had recovered from COVID-19.

This sequence joins TRBV9 and TRBJ2-1, with 14 bases lining up with TRBD2. V lost 4 bases and J lost 3; bases outside the gene matches: 18. The germline gives CDR1 SGDLS, CDR2 YYNGEE. CDR3 length: 21 residues. CDR3 protein: CASSPQKVGTSGRGVYNEQFF. As DNA, the CDR3 is TGTGCCAGCAGCCCCCAGAAAGTCGGGACTAGCGGGAGAGGGGTCTACAATGAGCAGTTCTTC.

The J gene is TRBJ1-2, the V gene TRBV18, with 9 bases aligning to TRBD1. Trimming took 5 bases from V and 9 from J; bases not matched to a gene: 7. This CDR3 comprises 13 residues. The germline V gene has CDR1 KGHSH and CDR2 LQKENI. The CDR3 reads CASSDPGQGSYTF. CDR3 bases: TGTGCCAGCTCAGACCCGGGACAGGGCAGCTACACCTTC.

CDR3 loop: CASSEGGLGRAWQYV. CDR3 DNA sequence: TGTGCCAGCAGTGAAGGGGGACTAGGAAGGGCTTGGCAGTACGTC. The V call is TRBV6-1, the J call TRBJ2-7, with 8 bases matching TRBD2. V dropped 1 base and J dropped 9; count of bases not matched to a gene: 11. CDR1 is MNHNS and CDR2 is SASEGT in the germline V gene. The CDR3 has 15 residues.

The chain is built from TRBV5-1 and TRBJ2-7; TRBD2 matches 8 bases. The CDR3 is made up of 14 amino acids. V dropped 4 bases and J dropped 3; count of bases not matched to a gene: 6. Germline CDR1 reads SGHRS; CDR2 reads YFSETQ. The CDR3 DNA is TGCGCCAGCAGCCCCGGGGGGGTCGACTACGAGCAGTACTTC. It codes for CASSPGGVDYEQYF.